This entry is about one T cell receptor (beta chain). Its matching antigen is unknown. Indicated treatment: approximately 9-day PBMC culture with coronavirus spike peptide pools or control peptides (ViraFEST assay). Sequencing of the DNA from cultured CD4+ T cells was carried out with the Oncomine TCR Beta short-read assay. TCRdb recomputed calls from the PCR reads with MiXCR, one row per CDR3 protein. The data contain 13,000 to 15,000 distinct CDR3 sequences, just under 30% of them seen just once; the ten biggest clones take up around 17%. The sample originates from a study of vaccination and CD4 T cells after COVID-19. Study summary: Control cultures, each given a CEFX pool, an HIV-1 Nef pool, or no peptide, were included.

V lost 7 bases to trimming and J lost 9 bases, with 22 bases between them. Germline V CDR1 and CDR2: WSHSY, SAAADI. The CDR3 runs 14 residues. Overall study findings and caveats: Going from around 20 to 38, median SARS-CoV-2-reactive clonotypes did not rise significantly.

This sequence joins TRBV10-2 and TRBJ2-7, with TRBD2 as a possible D gene (6 bases). Specimen: CD4+ T cells from blood, cultured in vitro, collected before SARS-CoV-2 vaccination. The source is a human donor who received a COVID-19 vaccine. The DNA for the CDR3 is TGCGCCAGCAAGCCGGGACTGGAGACTACGTGGCAGTACTTC. It is translated as CASKPGLETTWQYF.